Listed here are 21 T cell receptor beta chains from one sample, sequenced in a study of low-dose radiotherapy and immunotherapy resistance in tumors. The time point here: after trial treatment. Treatment reported: LDRT plus nivolumab, ipilimumab, low-dose cyclophosphamide and aspirin (RACIN trial). First-strand cDNA used TRAV- and TRBV-specific primers, covering alpha and beta chains. TCRs were amplified for roughly 20 PCR cycles with a constant-region primer and V-primer adapter. Each CDR3 protein is one row after TCRdb ran MiXCR on the reads. The table records around 60,000 distinct CDR3 sequences, under 30% of them present only once. The material was PBMCs, obtained after low-dose radiotherapy plus immunotherapy. Source of these receptors: a male donor with prostate cancer.

At least ten counts were recorded for this clonotype. The rearrangement uses TRBV11-2 and TRBJ2-2; 7 bases fit TRBD1. V trimming: 5 bases; J trimming: 1 base; junction bases outside the gene matches: 4. The CDR3 loop spans 15 amino acids. CDR1 is SGHAT and CDR2 is FQNNGV in the germline V gene. CDR3 protein: CASSIRQGNTGELFF. The CDR3 nucleotides read TGTGCCAGCAGCATACGACAGGGGAACACCGGGGAGCTGTTTTTT.

The rearrangement uses TRBV7-6 and TRBJ2-7; no definite D call. This CDR3 is built from 18 residues. Germline CDR1 reads SGHVS; CDR2 reads FNYEAQ. V lost 0 bases to trimming and J lost 2 bases, with 20 bases between them. The CDR3 sequence is CASSLAGPDFSGTYEQYF. CDR3 DNA: TGTGCCAGCAGCTTAGCTGGGCCAGACTTCTCTGGGACCTACGAGCAGTACTTC.

At least ten counts were recorded for this clonotype. The chain employs TRBV29-1 and TRBJ2-7; no clear D. The CDR3 has 13 amino acids. Trimming took 7 bases from V and 6 from J, leaving 19 bases between them. CDR1 and CDR2 from the germline V gene are SQVTM and ANQGSEA. Here the CDR3 reads CSASPGVRSEQYF. CDR3 nucleotide sequence: TGCAGCGCCTCGCCAGGTGTCCGCTCCGAGCAGTACTTC.

This rearrangement joins TRBV11-2 to TRBJ1-2; 9 positions match TRBD1. The V segment lost 5 bases and the J segment 8 bases; nucleotides outside the gene matches: 12. CDR3 length: 15 residues. From germline, CDR1 is SGHAT and CDR2 FQNNGV. CDR3 in DNA: TGTGCCAGCAGCGGCCGACAGGGGGATTCTAGGGGCTACACCTTC. Translating gives CASSGRQGDSRGYTF.

This clonotype has ten or more counts. The chain uses TRBV7-2 and TRBJ2-2, with TRBD1 as a possible D gene (5 bases). The CDR3 consists of 14 residues. Germline V gene sequence: CDR1 SGHTA, CDR2 FQGNSA. V lost 8 bases and J lost 0, with 10 bases in between. CDR3 sequence (DNA): TGTGCCAGCCAGGCAGGGCCGAACACCGGGGAGCTGTTTTTT. The encoded protein is CASQAGPNTGELFF.

This clonotype was seen repeatedly, ten times or more. The J gene is TRBJ2-1, the V gene TRBV7-9; 9 bases agree with TRBD1. The junction had 5 bases not matched to a gene; V was cut back by 2 bases and J by 3 bases. The CDR3 is made up of 16 amino acids. Per the germline V gene, CDR1 is SEHNR and CDR2 is FQNEAQ (reference sequence). Written as DNA, the CDR3 is TGTGCCAGCAGCTTACCGCGGGACAGGGTCTACAATGAGCAGTTCTTC. It encodes CASSLPRDRVYNEQFF.

The V call is TRBV4-1, the J call TRBJ2-7, with TRBD2 matching 12 bases. There are 14 residues in the CDR3. V lost 5 bases and J lost 2; bases outside the gene matches: 1. Germline-derived CDR1 and CDR2 are MGHRA and YSYEKL. The CDR3 loop reads CASSWTSGTYEQYF. In nucleotides, the CDR3 is TGCGCCAGCAGCTGGACTAGCGGGACCTACGAGCAGTACTTC.

The chain carries TRBV10-3 and TRBJ1-4; 8 positions agree with TRBD1. Germline V lookup: CDR1 ENHRY, CDR2 SYGVKD. There are 16 residues in the CDR3. J was trimmed by 4 bases and V by 4 bases; bases with no gene match: 8. CDR3: CAISGGGQDGNEKLFF. CDR3 in DNA: TGTGCCATCAGTGGGGGGGGACAGGACGGTAATGAAAAACTGTTTTTT.

This clonotype was found a few times. CDR3 nucleotide sequence: TGTGCCAGTAGTATAGCTCAGGGGGCGTTTGGTGAGCAGTTCTTC. The encoded protein is CASSIAQGAFGEQFF. The chain carries TRBV19 and TRBJ2-1, with 8 positions matching TRBD1. The CDR3 has 15 residues. Losses at the gene ends were 1 base for V and 9 bases for J; bases not matched to a gene: 8. CDR1 and CDR2 from the germline V gene are LNHDA and SQIVND (reference sequence).

This clonotype was seen at least ten times. V usage is TRBV3-1 and J usage is TRBJ1-4, with D hard to call. V was trimmed by 4 bases and J by 8 bases, leaving 17 bases between them. This CDR3 contains 15 residues. The germline V gene has CDR1 LGHDT and CDR2 YNNKEL (reference sequence). CDR3 amino acids: CASSPGRGFLEKLFF. The CDR3 bases are TGTGCCAGCAGCCCAGGACGTGGCTTTTTGGAAAAACTGTTTTTT.

As concerns this clonotype: A far larger clone is a single base away, which makes a read error likely. The rearrangement joins TRBV20-1 to TRBJ2-7, with 7 bases fitting TRBD2. With V trimmed by 1 base and J by 7 bases, 13 bases remained unmatched. Germline V gene sequence: CDR1 DFQATT, CDR2 SNEGSKA (reference sequence). The CDR3 is made up of 15 amino acids. CDR3 sequence (DNA): TGCAGTGCTAGAGTTGCTAGCGGCTCCTACAATGAGCAGTACTTC. Protein: CSARVASGSYNEQYF.

This clonotype was counted ten times or more. V gene TRBV11-2 combines with J gene TRBJ2-1; D call uncertain. V lost 1 base, J lost 0 bases, and 10 bases lay in between. The CDR3 spans 16 residues. Germline CDR1 SGHAT, CDR2 FQNNGV. The CDR3 region has the DNA TGTGCCAGCAGCTTAGCCCCGGCCAGCTCCTACAATGAGCAGTTCTTC. The encoded protein is CASSLAPASSYNEQFF.

This clonotype was observed at least ten times. The chain joins TRBV12-3 or TRBV12-4 to TRBJ2-2; D is unresolved. V lost 6 bases and J 1 base, leaving 12 bases between the germline ends. The CDR3 extends over 15 amino acids. This CDR3 is CASRLIRRNTGELFF. For the CDR3, the DNA is TGTGCCAGCAGGCTTATTAGGAGGAACACCGGGGAGCTGTTTTTT.

In the case of this clonotype: A far more abundant clone sits one base away, making this likely a read error. The gene calls are TRBV15 and TRBJ2-1; D unclear. With 0 bases removed from V and 10 bases from J, the gap between germline ends came to 10 bases. The germline CDR1 and CDR2 sequences are LNHNV and YYDKDF (reference sequence). This CDR3 comprises 13 residues. The CDR3 bases are TGTGCCACCAGCAGAGATCGGATCTACGAGCAGTTCTTC. This encodes CATSRDRIYEQFF.

The chain links TRBV7-9 to TRBJ2-1, with D maybe TRBD1 (6 bases). Trimming left V 1 base short and J 9 bases short, with 13 bases between. This CDR3 is built from 14 residues. Looked up from germline, CDR1 is SEHNR and CDR2 is FQNEAQ (reference sequence). CDR3 residues: CASSLVSGAVEQFF. The DNA for the CDR3 is TGTGCCAGCAGCTTAGTTTCAGGGGCTGTTGAGCAGTTCTTC.

This clonotype was recorded many times. The CDR3 bases are TGTGCCAGCTCACCACCGGTGGCAGATACGCAGTATTTT. This sequence encodes CASSPPVADTQYF. The chain carries TRBV18 and TRBJ2-3; no definite D call. The germline V and J ends were trimmed by 0 bases and 4 bases, with 5 bases remaining between them. Germline V gives CDR1 KGHSH, CDR2 LQKENI. The CDR3 length is 13 residues. Complete variable domain (other parts from reference TRBV18 and TRBJ2-3): NAGVMQNPRHLVRRRGQEARLRCSPMKGHSHVYWYRQLPEEGLKFMVYLQKENIIDESGMPKERFSAEFPKEGPSILRIQQVVRGDSAAYFCASSPPVADTQYFGPGTRLTVL.

This clonotype was counted at least ten times. The rearrangement links TRBV20-1 to TRBJ1-5; 8 bases agree with TRBD1. This CDR3 region has 15 residues. The germline V gene has CDR1 DFQATT and CDR2 SNEGSKA (reference sequence). V gave up 7 bases and J gave up 5 bases; unmatched junction bases: 13. The CDR3 sequence: CSVPPRTGTDQPQHF. CDR3 DNA: TGCAGTGTTCCACCCCGGACAGGGACCGATCAGCCCCAGCATTTT.

This rearrangement joins TRBV6-2 or TRBV6-3 to TRBJ2-5; 8 nucleotides match TRBD1. This CDR3 has 15 residues. The germline gives CDR1 MNHEY, CDR2 SVGEGT. V lost 8 bases, J lost 0 bases, and 8 bases stayed unmatched. The CDR3, as DNA: TGTGCCAGCCTCAGGGGGCAAACGGACCAAGAGACCCAGTACTTC. As protein: CASLRGQTDQETQYF.

This clonotype was detected ten times or more. V is TRBV5-1 and J is TRBJ1-1; D gene unclear. V was cut by 4 bases and J by 0 bases, with 13 bases left in between. The germline CDR1 and CDR2 sequences are SGHRS and YFSETQ. The length of the CDR3 is 15 residues. This chain's CDR3 is CASSLAGPMNTEAFF. The CDR3 DNA reads as TGCGCCAGCAGCCTGGCAGGACCGATGAACACTGAAGCTTTCTTT.

J is TRBJ2-4 and V is TRBV12-3 or TRBV12-4; D perhaps matches TRBD1 (7 bases). V was clipped by 3 bases and J by 6 bases, with 12 bases between them. The CDR3 loop spans 14 amino acids. The chain's CDR3 is CASSLRGQLNIQYF. For the CDR3, the DNA is TGTGCCAGCAGTTTGCGGGGACAGCTAAACATTCAGTACTTC.

As regards this clonotype: This likely came from a read error, as a far larger clone is one base away. The chain is built from TRBV12-3 or TRBV12-4 and TRBJ2-5; the match to TRBD1 covers 8 bases. The CDR3 loop spans 15 amino acids. With V trimmed by 7 bases and J by 11 bases, 18 bases remained unmatched. The CDR3 bases are TGTGCCAGCAATTTGGCAGGGGGCGGCTACAATGAGCAGTACTTC. This sequence encodes CASNLAGGGYNEQYF.